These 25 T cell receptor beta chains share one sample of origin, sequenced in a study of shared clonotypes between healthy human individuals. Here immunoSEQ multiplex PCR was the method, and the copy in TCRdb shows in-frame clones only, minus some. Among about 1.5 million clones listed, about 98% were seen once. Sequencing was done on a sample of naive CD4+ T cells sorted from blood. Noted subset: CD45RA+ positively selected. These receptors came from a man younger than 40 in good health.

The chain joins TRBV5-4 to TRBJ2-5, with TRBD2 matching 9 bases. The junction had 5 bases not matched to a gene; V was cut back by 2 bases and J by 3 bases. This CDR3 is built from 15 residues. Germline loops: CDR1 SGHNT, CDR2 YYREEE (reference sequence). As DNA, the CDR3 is TGTGCCAGCAGCTTTTGGTCTAGCGGGAAAGAGACCCAGTACTTC. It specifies CASSFWSSGKETQYF.

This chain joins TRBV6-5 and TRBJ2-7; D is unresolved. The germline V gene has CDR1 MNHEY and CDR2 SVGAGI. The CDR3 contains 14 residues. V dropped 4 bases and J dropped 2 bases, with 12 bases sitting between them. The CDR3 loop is CASSSPDMTYEQYF. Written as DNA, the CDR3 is TGTGCCAGCAGTTCCCCTGATATGACCTACGAGCAGTACTTC.

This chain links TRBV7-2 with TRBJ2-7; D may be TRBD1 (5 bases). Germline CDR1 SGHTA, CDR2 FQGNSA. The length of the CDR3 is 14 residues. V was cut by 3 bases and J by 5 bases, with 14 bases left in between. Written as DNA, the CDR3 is TGTGCCAGCAGCTTCGACAGAAGGCTGGACGAGCAGTACTTC. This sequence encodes CASSFDRRLDEQYF.

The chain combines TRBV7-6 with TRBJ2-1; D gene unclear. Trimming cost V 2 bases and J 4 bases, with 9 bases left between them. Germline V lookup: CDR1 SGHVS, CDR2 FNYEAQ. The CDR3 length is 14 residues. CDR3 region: CASSLFPGYNEQFF. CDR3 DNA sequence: TGTGCCAGCAGCTTATTTCCGGGTTACAATGAGCAGTTCTTC.

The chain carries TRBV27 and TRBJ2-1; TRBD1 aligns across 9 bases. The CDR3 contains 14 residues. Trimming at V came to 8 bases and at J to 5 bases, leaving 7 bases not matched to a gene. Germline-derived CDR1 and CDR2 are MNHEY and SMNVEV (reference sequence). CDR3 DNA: TGTGCCAGCTCACGACAGGGGGGACACAATGAGCAGTTCTTC. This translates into CASSRQGGHNEQFF.

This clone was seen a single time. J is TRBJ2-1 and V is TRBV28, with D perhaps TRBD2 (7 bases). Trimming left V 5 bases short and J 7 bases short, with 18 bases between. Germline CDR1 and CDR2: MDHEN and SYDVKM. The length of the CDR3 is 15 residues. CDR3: CASSLGGGSGNEQFF. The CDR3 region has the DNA TGTGCCAGCAGTCTCGGGGGCGGGAGTGGTAATGAGCAGTTCTTC.

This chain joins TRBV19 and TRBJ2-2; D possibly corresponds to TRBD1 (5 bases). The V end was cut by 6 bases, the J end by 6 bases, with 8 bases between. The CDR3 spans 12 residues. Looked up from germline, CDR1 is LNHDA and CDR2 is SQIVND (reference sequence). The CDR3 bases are TGTGCCAGTAGCTCAGGGTCCGGGGAGCTGTTTTTT. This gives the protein CASSSGSGELFF.

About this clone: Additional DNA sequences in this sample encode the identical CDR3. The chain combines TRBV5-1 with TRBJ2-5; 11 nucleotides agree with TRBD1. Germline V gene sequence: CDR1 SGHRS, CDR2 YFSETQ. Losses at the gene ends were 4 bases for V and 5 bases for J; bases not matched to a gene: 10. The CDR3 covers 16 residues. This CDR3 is CASSGFGQGASETQYF. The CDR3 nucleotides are TGCGCCAGCAGCGGGTTTGGACAGGGGGCGTCGGAGACCCAGTACTTC.

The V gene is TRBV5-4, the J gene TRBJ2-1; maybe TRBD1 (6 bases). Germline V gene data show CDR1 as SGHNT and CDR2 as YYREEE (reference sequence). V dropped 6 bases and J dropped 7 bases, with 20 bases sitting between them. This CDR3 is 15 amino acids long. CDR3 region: CASTSLWTVSNEQFF. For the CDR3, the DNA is TGTGCCAGCACTAGTTTATGGACAGTCAGTAATGAGCAGTTCTTC. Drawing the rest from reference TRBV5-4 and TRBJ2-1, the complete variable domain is ETGVTQSPTHLIKTRGQQVTLRCSSQSGHNTVSWYQQALGQGPQFIFQYYREEENGRGNFPPRFSGLQFPNYSSELNVNALELDDSALYLCASTSLWTVSNEQFFGPGTRLTVL.

The CDR3 sequence: CASTSPDKTYEQYF. CDR3 sequence (DNA): TGTGCCAGCACTTCTCCGGACAAGACATACGAGCAGTACTTC. The gene calls are TRBV6-1 and TRBJ2-7; possible D gene TRBD1, 5 bases. Germline V gene sequence: CDR1 MNHNS, CDR2 SASEGT. This CDR3 is 14 amino acids long. The V end was cut by 7 bases, the J end by 4 bases, with 17 bases between.

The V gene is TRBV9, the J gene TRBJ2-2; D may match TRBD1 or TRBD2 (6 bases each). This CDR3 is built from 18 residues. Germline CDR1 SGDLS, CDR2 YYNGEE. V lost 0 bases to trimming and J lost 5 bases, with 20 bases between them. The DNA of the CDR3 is TGTGCCAGCAGCGTAGCCCTACAGGGAGGTATACTAACCGGGGAGCTGTTTTTT. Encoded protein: CASSVALQGGILTGELFF. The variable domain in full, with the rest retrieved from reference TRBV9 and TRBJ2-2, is DSGVTQTPKHLITATGQRVTLRCSPRSGDLSVYWYQQSLDQGLQFLIQYYNGEERAKGNILERFSAQQFPDLHSELNLSSLELGDSALYFCASSVALQGGILTGELFFGEGSRLTVL.

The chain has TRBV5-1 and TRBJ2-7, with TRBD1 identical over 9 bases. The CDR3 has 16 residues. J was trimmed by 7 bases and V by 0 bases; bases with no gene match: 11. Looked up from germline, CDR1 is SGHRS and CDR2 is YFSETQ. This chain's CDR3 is CASSLGLRTGAGEQYF. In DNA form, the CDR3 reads TGCGCCAGCAGCTTGGGTCTCCGGACAGGGGCGGGAGAGCAGTACTTC. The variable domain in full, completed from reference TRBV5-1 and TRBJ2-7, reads KAGVTQTPRYLIKTRGQQVTLSCSPISGHRSVSWYQQTPGQGLQFLFEYFSETQRNKGNFPGRFSGRQFSNSRSEMNVSTLELGDSALYLCASSLGLRTGAGEQYFGPGTRLTVT.

CDR3: CASSLDPSDRGNIQYF. DNA of the CDR3: TGTGCCAGCAGCTTAGACCCGTCGGACAGGGGAAACATTCAGTACTTC. The rearrangement uses TRBV11-2 and TRBJ2-4, with 9 bases matching TRBD1. Germline loops: CDR1 SGHAT, CDR2 FQNNGV. V lost 0 bases to trimming and J lost 6 bases; unmatched junction nucleotides: 6. This CDR3 has 16 amino acids.

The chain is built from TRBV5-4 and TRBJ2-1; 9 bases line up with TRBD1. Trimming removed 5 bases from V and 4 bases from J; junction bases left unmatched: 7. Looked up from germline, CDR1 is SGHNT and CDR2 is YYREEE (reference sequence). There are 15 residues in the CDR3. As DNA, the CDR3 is TGTGCCAGCAGGGCTCGGGACAGGGAATACAATGAGCAGTTCTTC. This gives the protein CASRARDREYNEQFF.

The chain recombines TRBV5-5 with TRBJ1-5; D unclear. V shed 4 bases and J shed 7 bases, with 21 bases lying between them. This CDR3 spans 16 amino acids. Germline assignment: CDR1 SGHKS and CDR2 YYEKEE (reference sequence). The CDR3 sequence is CASSPREGGPLQPQHF. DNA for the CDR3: TGTGCCAGCAGCCCGCGCGAGGGAGGGCCCCTACAGCCCCAGCATTTT. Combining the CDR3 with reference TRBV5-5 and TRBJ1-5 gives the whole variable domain DAGVTQSPTHLIKTRGQQVTLRCSPISGHKSVSWYQQVLGQGPQFIFQYYEKEERGRGNFPDRFSARQFPNYSSELNVNALLLGDSALYLCASSPREGGPLQPQHFGDGTRLSIL.

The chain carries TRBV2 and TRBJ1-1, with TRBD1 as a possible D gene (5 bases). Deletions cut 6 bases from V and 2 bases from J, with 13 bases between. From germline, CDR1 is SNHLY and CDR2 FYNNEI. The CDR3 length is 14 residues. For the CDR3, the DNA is TGTGCCAGCAGGTCCGGGACGGATAACACTGAAGCTTTCTTT. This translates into CASRSGTDNTEAFF.

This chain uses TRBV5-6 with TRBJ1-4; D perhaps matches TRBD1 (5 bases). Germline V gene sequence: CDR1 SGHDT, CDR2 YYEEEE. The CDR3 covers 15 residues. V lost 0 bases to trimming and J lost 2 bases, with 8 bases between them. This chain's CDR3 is CASSLVGGTNEKLFF. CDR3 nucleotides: TGTGCCAGCAGCTTGGTCGGGGGGACTAATGAAAAACTGTTTTTT. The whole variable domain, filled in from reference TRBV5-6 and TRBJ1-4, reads DAGVTQSPTHLIKTRGQQVTLRCSPKSGHDTVSWYQQALGQGPQFIFQYYEEEERQRGNFPDRFSGHQFPNYSSELNVNALLLGDSALYLCASSLVGGTNEKLFFGSGTQLSVL.

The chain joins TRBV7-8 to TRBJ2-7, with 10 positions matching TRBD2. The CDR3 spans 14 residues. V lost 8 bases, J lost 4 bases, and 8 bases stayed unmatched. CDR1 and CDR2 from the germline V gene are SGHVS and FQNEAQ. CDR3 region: CASRLAGVMYEQYF. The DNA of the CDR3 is TGTGCCAGCCGTCTAGCGGGAGTTATGTACGAGCAGTACTTC.

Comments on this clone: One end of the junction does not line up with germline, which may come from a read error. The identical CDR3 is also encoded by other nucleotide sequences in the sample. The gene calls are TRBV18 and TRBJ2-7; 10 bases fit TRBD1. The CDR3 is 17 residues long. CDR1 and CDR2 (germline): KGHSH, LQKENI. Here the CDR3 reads CASSPFGTGVLGDEQYF. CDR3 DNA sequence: TGTGCTAGCTCACCATTCGGGACAGGGGTCCTCGGGGACGAGCAGTACTTC. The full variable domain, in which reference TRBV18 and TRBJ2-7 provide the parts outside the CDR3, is NAGVMQNPRHLVRRRGQEARLRCSPMKGHSHVYWYRQLPEEGLKFMVYLQKENIIDESGMPKERFSAEFPKEGPSILRIQQVVRGDSAAYFCASSPFGTGVLGDEQYFGPGTRLTVT.

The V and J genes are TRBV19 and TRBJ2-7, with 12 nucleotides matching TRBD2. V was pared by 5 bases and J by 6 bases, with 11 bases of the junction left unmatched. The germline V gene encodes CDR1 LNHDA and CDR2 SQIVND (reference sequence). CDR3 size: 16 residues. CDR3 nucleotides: TGTGCCAGTAGTCAGACTAGCGGGAGAGGGGAGGGCGAGCAGTACTTC. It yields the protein CASSQTSGRGEGEQYF.

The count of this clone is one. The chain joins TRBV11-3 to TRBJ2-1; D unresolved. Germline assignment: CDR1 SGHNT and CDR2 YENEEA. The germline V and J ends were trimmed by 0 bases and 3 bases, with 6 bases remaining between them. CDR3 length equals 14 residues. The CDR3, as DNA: TGTGCCAGCAGCTTAGAGGCGGACTACAATGAGCAGTTCTTC. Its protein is CASSLEADYNEQFF.

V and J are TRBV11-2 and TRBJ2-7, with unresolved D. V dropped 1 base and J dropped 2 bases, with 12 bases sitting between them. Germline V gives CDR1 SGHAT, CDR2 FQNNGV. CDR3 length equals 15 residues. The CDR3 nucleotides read TGTGCCAGCAGCTTAGGTCCGACGGCGACCTACGAGCAGTACTTC. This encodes CASSLGPTATYEQYF.

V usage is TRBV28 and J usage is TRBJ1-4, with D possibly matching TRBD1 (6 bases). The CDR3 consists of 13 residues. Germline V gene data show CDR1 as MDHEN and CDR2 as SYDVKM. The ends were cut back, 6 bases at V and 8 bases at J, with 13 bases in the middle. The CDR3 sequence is CASRRDTSEKLFF. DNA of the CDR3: TGTGCCAGCAGAAGGGACACCTCGGAAAAACTGTTTTTT.

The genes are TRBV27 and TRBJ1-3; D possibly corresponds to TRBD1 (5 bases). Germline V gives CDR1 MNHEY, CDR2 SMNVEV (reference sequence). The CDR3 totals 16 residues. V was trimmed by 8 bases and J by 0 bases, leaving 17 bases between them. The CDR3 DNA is TGTGCCAGCCGCGGACTCCTTCAGGGCTCTGGAAACACCATATATTTT. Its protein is CASRGLLQGSGNTIYF.

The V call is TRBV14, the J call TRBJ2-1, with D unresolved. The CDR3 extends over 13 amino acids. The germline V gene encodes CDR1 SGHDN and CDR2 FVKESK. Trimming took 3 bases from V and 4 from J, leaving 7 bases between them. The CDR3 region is CASSQSRYNEQFF. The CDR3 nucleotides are TGTGCCAGCAGCCAGAGTCGGTACAATGAGCAGTTCTTC. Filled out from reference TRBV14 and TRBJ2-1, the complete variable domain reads EAGVTQFPSHSVIEKGQTVTLRCDPISGHDNLYWYRRVMGKEIKFLLHFVKESKQDESGMPNNRFLAERTGGTYSTLKVQPAELEDSGVYFCASSQSRYNEQFFGPGTRLTVL.